The next 24 T cell receptor beta chains were all read from a single sample in a study of identifying expanded T cells in peripheral blood. Using immunoSEQ multiplex PCR, the repertoire was profiled, and TCRdb retains in-frame clones only, with some absent. The sample has 97,000 or so clones, about nine tenths seen once. The sample was blood. The receptors stem from a person aged 18 to 75 in good health.

CDR3 bases: TGTGCCAGCAGCGAGGACAGGGTGAACACCGGGGAGCTGTTTTTT. This gives the protein CASSEDRVNTGELFF. This chain joins TRBV11-2 and TRBJ2-2; 8 bases are shared with TRBD1. CDR3 length equals 15 residues. Germline assignment: CDR1 SGHAT and CDR2 FQNNGV. V shed 5 bases, J shed 1 base, and the junction held 3 bases outside the gene matches.

J is TRBJ1-6 and V is TRBV7-9; D remains ambiguous. The CDR3 is made up of 14 amino acids. The germline gives CDR1 SEHNR, CDR2 FQNEAQ (reference sequence). V dropped 2 bases and J dropped 6 bases, with 8 bases sitting between them. CDR3 DNA sequence: TGTGCCAGCAGCTTACACGGGGTTAATTCACCCCTCCACTTT. It encodes CASSLHGVNSPLHF.

The chain recombines TRBV10-3 with TRBJ2-7, with a tentative D call TRBD2 (6 bases). The V end lost 3 bases, the J end lost 4 bases, and 10 bases lay between the germline ends. There are 13 residues in the CDR3. Germline V CDR1 and CDR2: ENHRY, SYGVKD. The DNA of the CDR3 is TGTGCCATCAGTGACCCTGGGGGGTACGAGCAGTACTTC. It encodes CAISDPGGYEQYF.

The chain uses TRBV9 and TRBJ2-1; D remains unclear. Germline-derived CDR1 and CDR2 are SGDLS and YYNGEE. Trimming took 0 bases from V and 0 from J, leaving 10 bases between them. The CDR3 extends over 16 amino acids. CDR3 sequence: CASSVEAPSSYNEQFF. The CDR3 DNA follows: TGTGCCAGCAGCGTAGAAGCGCCAAGCTCCTACAATGAGCAGTTCTTC.

The chain has TRBV7-9 and TRBJ2-1; D perhaps matches TRBD2 (7 bases). Trimming cost V 0 bases and J 3 bases, with 15 bases left between them. The germline gives CDR1 SEHNR, CDR2 FQNEAQ (reference sequence). There are 17 residues in the CDR3. The CDR3 protein is CASSLARGGAVYNEQFF. In DNA, the CDR3 is TGTGCCAGCAGCTTAGCGCGTGGGGGGGCCGTCTACAATGAGCAGTTCTTC.

This clone occurred once. V is TRBV10-2 and J is TRBJ2-1; D might be TRBD1 (6 bases). Germline CDR1 reads WSHSY; CDR2 reads SAAADI. This CDR3 region has 14 residues. The ends were cut back, 4 bases at V and 5 bases at J, with 12 bases in the middle. In DNA form, the CDR3 reads TGCGCCAGCAGTGTAGTTACAGGGAACAATGAGCAGTTCTTC. Translated: CASSVVTGNNEQFF.

This chain connects TRBV7-3 to TRBJ2-3; TRBD1 is a possible D gene (6 bases). The V end was cut by 5 bases, the J end by 5 bases, with 20 bases between. Germline CDR1 and CDR2: SGHTA and FQGTGA. The CDR3 runs 16 residues. The chain's CDR3 is CASSPQETGLGDTQYF. CDR3 nucleotides: TGTGCCAGCAGCCCTCAAGAAACAGGGTTAGGAGATACGCAGTATTTT.

The CDR3 spells CASSGAETWKQYF. The CDR3 DNA reads TGCGCCAGCAGTGGGGCAGAGACTTGGAAGCAGTACTTC. The chain couples TRBV10-1 to TRBJ2-7; D unclear. Germline assignment: CDR1 WNHNN and CDR2 SYGVQD (reference sequence). This CDR3 is built from 13 residues. V lost 4 bases and J 8 bases, leaving 15 bases between the germline ends.

V is TRBV7-2 and J is TRBJ1-5, with 8 positions matching TRBD1. The CDR3 spans 15 residues. V trimming: 3 bases; J trimming: 6 bases; junction bases outside the gene matches: 7. Germline CDR1 reads SGHTA; CDR2 reads FQGNSA. The CDR3 nucleotides are TGTGCCAGCAGCTTCGACACACAGGGGGGTCAGCCCCAGCATTTT. Encoded protein: CASSFDTQGGQPQHF.

The rearrangement uses TRBV7-6 and TRBJ2-6; D not resolved. The CDR3 extends over 12 amino acids. V shed 11 bases and J shed 4 bases, with 9 bases lying between them. The germline gives CDR1 SGHVS, CDR2 FNYEAQ. The CDR3: CAVVSGANVLTF. For the CDR3, the DNA is TGTGCCGTTGTTTCGGGGGCCAACGTCCTGACTTTC.

J is TRBJ1-4 and V is TRBV11-2; D is ambiguous. The CDR3 has 12 residues. The germline V and J ends were trimmed by 1 base and 11 bases, with 8 bases remaining between them. The germline CDR1 and CDR2 sequences are SGHAT and FQNNGV. The CDR3 DNA sequence: TGTGCCAGCAGCTTAGGAGCCGGGAAACTGTTTTTT. This encodes CASSLGAGKLFF.

The rearrangement links TRBV7-9 to TRBJ2-2; D remains unclear. Trimming took 5 bases from V and 5 from J, leaving 6 bases between them. CDR1 and CDR2 from the germline V gene are SEHNR and FQNEAQ (reference sequence). The CDR3 runs to 12 residues. The chain's CDR3 is CASSRITGELFF. Written as DNA, the CDR3 is TGTGCCAGCAGCCGAATTACCGGGGAGCTGTTTTTT.

This chain joins TRBV29-1 and TRBJ1-1; D gene ambiguous. Per germline, CDR1 SQVTM and CDR2 ANQGSEA. With 4 bases removed from V and 6 bases from J, the gap between germline ends came to 12 bases. The CDR3 extends over 12 amino acids. The CDR3 bases are TGCAGCGTTGGCTGGGCGGTCTCTGAAGCTTTCTTT. Its protein product is CSVGWAVSEAFF.

The V gene is TRBV19, the J gene TRBJ2-1; a possible D gene is TRBD2 (6 bases). The CDR3 has 16 amino acids. V lost 6 bases, J lost 2 bases, and 17 bases lay in between. Germline values: CDR1 LNHDA, CDR2 SQIVND (reference sequence). The CDR3 DNA sequence: TGTGCCAGTAGCCTAAGCGGGCCGCACACCTACAATGAGCAGTTCTTC. This sequence encodes CASSLSGPHTYNEQFF.

There are a few counts of this clone. This chain joins TRBV4-1 and TRBJ2-2; 7 bases line up with TRBD2. The V gene end was trimmed by 0 bases and the J gene end by 0 bases; junction bases not matched to a gene: 10. CDR1 and CDR2 (germline): MGHRA, YSYEKL. The CDR3 spans 19 residues. This CDR3 reads CASSQDRRGSTSNTGELFF. The CDR3 DNA follows: TGCGCCAGCAGCCAAGATCGGCGCGGGAGTACTTCGAACACCGGGGAGCTGTTTTTT.

The J gene is TRBJ1-2, the V gene TRBV5-1; D is undetermined. From germline, CDR1 is SGHRS and CDR2 YFSETQ. The germline V and J ends were trimmed by 0 bases and 2 bases, with 8 bases remaining between them. CDR3 length: 14 residues. The CDR3 nucleotides are TGCGCCAGCAGCTTGGGAGACGGAAACTATGGCTACACCTTC. Its translation is CASSLGDGNYGYTF.

This chain connects TRBV4-1 to TRBJ2-7; 8 bases are shared with TRBD1. V lost 2 bases, J lost 7 bases, and 7 bases stayed unmatched. CDR1 is MGHRA and CDR2 is YSYEKL in the germline V gene. The CDR3 length is 14 residues. The CDR3 here is CASSQMTGVREQYF. CDR3 nucleotides: TGCGCCAGCAGCCAAATGACAGGGGTGAGGGAGCAGTACTTC.

This chain links TRBV4-1 with TRBJ1-2, with D possibly matching TRBD1 (6 bases). Germline V gene data show CDR1 as MGHRA and CDR2 as YSYEKL. The CDR3 extends over 13 amino acids. V shed 0 bases and J shed 8 bases, with 10 bases lying between them. CDR3 sequence reads: CASSQDTGRGYTF. CDR3 in DNA: TGCGCCAGCAGCCAAGATACAGGGCGCGGCTACACCTTC.

This CDR3 is CASSLRSGRPADTQYF. The CDR3 nucleotides read TGTGCCAGCAGTTTAAGGTCCGGGAGACCCGCGGATACGCAGTATTTT. The V and J genes are TRBV28 and TRBJ2-3; D perhaps matches TRBD2 (6 bases). This CDR3 region has 16 residues. V lost 2 bases and J lost 6, with 18 bases in between. Germline V gene sequence: CDR1 MDHEN, CDR2 SYDVKM. The variable domain in full, completed from reference TRBV28 and TRBJ2-3, reads DVKVTQSSRYLVKRTGEKVFLECVQDMDHENMFWYRQDPGLGLRLIYFSYDVKMKEKGDIPEGYSVSREKKERFSLILESASTNQTSMYLCASSLRSGRPADTQYFGPGTRLTVL.

Only a few counts were recorded for this clone. The chain has TRBV4-1 and TRBJ1-5; D unresolved. The CDR3 totals 15 residues. V was trimmed by 4 bases and J by 1 base, leaving 11 bases between them. Germline CDR1 and CDR2: MGHRA and YSYEKL. CDR3 sequence reads: CASSLTVGSNQPQHF. CDR3 nucleotides: TGCGCCAGCAGCCTGACCGTAGGGAGCAATCAGCCCCAGCATTTT.

In this sample, this clone turned up a few times. The J gene is TRBJ1-1, the V gene TRBV18, with D possibly TRBD1 on 6 matching bases. The CDR3 is made up of 14 amino acids. Germline V gene data show CDR1 as KGHSH and CDR2 as LQKENI. V was shortened by 2 bases and J by 5 bases, with 12 bases between the two germline ends. The CDR3 region has the DNA TGTGCCAGCTCACCAGTACAGGGAAGAACTGAAGCTTTCTTT. It yields the protein CASSPVQGRTEAFF.

Comments on this clone: Different DNA sequences within this sample yield the same CDR3. The chain recombines TRBV6-5 with TRBJ2-5; D may be TRBD1 (6 bases). The CDR3 totals 13 residues. V lost 2 bases and J 5 bases, leaving 9 bases between the germline ends. Germline loops: CDR1 MNHEY, CDR2 SVGAGI. The CDR3 sequence: CASSYMRGETQYF. The CDR3 DNA follows: TGTGCCAGCAGTTACATGAGGGGGGAGACCCAGTACTTC.

The chain joins TRBV30 to TRBJ2-2; 8 nucleotides match TRBD2. CDR1 and CDR2 (germline): GTSNPN, SVGIG (reference sequence). This CDR3 comprises 15 residues. V dropped 2 bases and J dropped 9; count of bases not matched to a gene: 11. The CDR3 DNA reads as TGTGCCTGGAGTACGGGGGTAGCGGGGAGTTGGGAGCTGTTTTTT. It yields the protein CAWSTGVAGSWELFF.

This clone was seen a single time. The genes are TRBV7-9 and TRBJ2-1, with 10 bases aligning to TRBD2. The CDR3 consists of 16 residues. V lost 1 base, J lost 7 bases, and 7 bases stayed unmatched. CDR1 is SEHNR and CDR2 is FQNEAQ in the germline V gene (reference sequence). CDR3 residues: CASSLVGSGGLNEQFF. CDR3 in DNA: TGTGCCAGCAGCTTAGTGGGTAGCGGGGGGTTAAATGAGCAGTTCTTC.